This TCR beta chain was sequenced during a study of response to subunit inactivated influenza vaccine. This clonotype has just a few counts. The CDR3 contains 14 residues. V was clipped by 3 bases and J by 6 bases; unmatched bases: 7. Germline assignment: CDR1 SGHRS and CDR2 YFSETQ. TCRdb re-analysed the RT-PCR reads in MiXCR, keeping a single row per CDR3 protein. The sample has around 600,000 distinct CDR3 sequences, approximately 10% seen once. The same specimen was also included in a second study, on T cells expressing NK-cell markers. That source notes: TCR beta cDNA was generated via 5'RACE template switching incorporating UMIs. Dominant NKG2C+ clonotypes were found to form roughly 1.0-7.5% of CD8+ T cells in 5 or 6 donors.

The V call is TRBV5-1, the J call TRBJ2-3, with 7 bases matching TRBD1. Source: PBMCs from blood, taken on the day of vaccination. This TCR was recovered from a man over 45 who received an inactivated influenza vaccine. CDR3: CASSSLSDRDTQYF. In DNA form, the CDR3 reads TGCGCCAGCAGCTCACTTTCGGACAGGGATACGCAGTATTTT.